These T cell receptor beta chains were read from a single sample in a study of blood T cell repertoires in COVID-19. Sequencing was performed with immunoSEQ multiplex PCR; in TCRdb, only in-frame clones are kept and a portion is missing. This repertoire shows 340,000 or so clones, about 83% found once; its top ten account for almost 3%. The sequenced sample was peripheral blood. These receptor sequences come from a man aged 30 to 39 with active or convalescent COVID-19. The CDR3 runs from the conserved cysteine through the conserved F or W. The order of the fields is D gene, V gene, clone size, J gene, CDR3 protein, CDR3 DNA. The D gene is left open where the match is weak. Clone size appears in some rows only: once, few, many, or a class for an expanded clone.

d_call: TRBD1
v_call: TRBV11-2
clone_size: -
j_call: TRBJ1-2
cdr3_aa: CASNSLKRGQGRYYGYTF
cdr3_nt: TGTGCCAGCAACTCGTTGAAAAGGGGACAGGGGCGCTACTATGGCTACACCTTC

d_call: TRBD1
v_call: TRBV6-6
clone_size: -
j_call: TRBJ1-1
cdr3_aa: CASDNLRQGNTEAFF
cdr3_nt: TGTGCCAGCGACAACCTAAGACAGGGGAACACTGAAGCTTTCTTT

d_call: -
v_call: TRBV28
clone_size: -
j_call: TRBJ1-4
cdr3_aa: CASSSQDIVTNEKLFF
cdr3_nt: TGTGCCAGCAGTTCTCAGGATATCGTAACTAATGAAAAACTGTTTTTT

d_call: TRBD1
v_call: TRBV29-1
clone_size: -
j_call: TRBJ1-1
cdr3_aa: CSGRQGLTNTEAFF
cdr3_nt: TGCAGCGGAAGACAGGGGTTGACCAACACTGAAGCTTTCTTT

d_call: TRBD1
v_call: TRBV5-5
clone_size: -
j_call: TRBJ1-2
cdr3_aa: CASSQGQGLRFNYGYTF
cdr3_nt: TGTGCCAGCAGCCAGGGACAGGGGTTAAGGTTTAACTATGGCTACACCTTC

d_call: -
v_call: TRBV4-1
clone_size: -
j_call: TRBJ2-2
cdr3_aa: CASSPLRGNTGELFF
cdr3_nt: TGCGCCAGCAGCCCCCTCAGGGGGAACACCGGGGAGCTGTTTTTT

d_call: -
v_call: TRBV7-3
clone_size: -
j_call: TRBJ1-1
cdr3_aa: CASRRGPGTEAFF
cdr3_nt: TGTGCCAGCAGGCGGGGGCCCGGCACTGAAGCTTTCTTT

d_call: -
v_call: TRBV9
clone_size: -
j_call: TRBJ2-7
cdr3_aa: CASSVGRVSTYEQYF
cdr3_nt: TGTGCCAGCAGCGTAGGACGGGTGTCTACCTACGAGCAGTACTTC

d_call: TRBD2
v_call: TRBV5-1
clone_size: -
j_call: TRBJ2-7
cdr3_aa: CASSLGAGASHEQYF
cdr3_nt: TGCGCCAGCAGCTTGGGGGCGGGAGCATCCCACGAGCAGTACTTC

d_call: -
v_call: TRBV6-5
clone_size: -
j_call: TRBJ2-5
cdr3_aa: CASSYSEQGGETQYF
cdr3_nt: TGTGCCAGCAGTTACTCGGAACAGGGCGGAGAGACCCAGTACTTC

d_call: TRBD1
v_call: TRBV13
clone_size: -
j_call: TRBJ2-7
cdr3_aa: CASSLGPGTDSYEQYF
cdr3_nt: TGTGCCAGCAGCTTAGGCCCCGGGACAGATTCCTACGAGCAGTACTTC

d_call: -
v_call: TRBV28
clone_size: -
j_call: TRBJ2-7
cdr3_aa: CASSSPTGAYEQYF
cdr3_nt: TGTGCCAGCAGTTCGCCGACAGGCGCCTACGAGCAGTACTTC

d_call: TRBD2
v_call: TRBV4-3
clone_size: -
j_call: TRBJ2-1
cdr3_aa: CASSLRLAGGIEQFF
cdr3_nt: TGCGCCAGCAGCCTTAGACTAGCGGGAGGGATTGAGCAGTTCTTC

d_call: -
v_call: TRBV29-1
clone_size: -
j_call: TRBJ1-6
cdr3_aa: CSVGLDYNSPLHF
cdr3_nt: TGCAGCGTTGGCCTAGACTATAATTCACCCCTCCACTTT

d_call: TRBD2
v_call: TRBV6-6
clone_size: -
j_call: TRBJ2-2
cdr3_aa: CASSSGGGGELFF
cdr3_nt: TGTGCCAGCAGTAGCGGGGGAGGCGGGGAGCTGTTTTTT

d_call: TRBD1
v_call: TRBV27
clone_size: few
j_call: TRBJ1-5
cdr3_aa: CASSFSGTGNQPQHF
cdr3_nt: TGTGCCAGCAGTTTTTCCGGGACAGGAAATCAGCCCCAGCATTTT

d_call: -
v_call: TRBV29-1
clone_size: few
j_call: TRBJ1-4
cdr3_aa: CSVRRAPGANEKLFF
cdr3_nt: TGCAGCGTTAGGCGCGCCCCCGGGGCTAATGAAAAACTGTTTTTT

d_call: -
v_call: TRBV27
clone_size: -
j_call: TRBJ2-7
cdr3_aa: CASGATGTDEQYF
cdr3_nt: TGTGCCAGCGGAGCCACAGGAACGGACGAGCAGTACTTC

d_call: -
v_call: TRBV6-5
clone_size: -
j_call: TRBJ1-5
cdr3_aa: CASRDSGQPQHF
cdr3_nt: TGTGCCAGCAGAGATTCAGGGCAGCCCCAGCATTTT

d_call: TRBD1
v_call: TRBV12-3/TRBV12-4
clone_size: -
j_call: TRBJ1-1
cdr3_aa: CASSFSGTGGAFF
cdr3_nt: TGTGCCAGCAGTTTCTCCGGGACAGGGGGGGCTTTCTTT

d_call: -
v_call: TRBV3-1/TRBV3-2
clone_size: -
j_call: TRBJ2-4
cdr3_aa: CASSRGVGTAVEF
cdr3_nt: TGTGCCAGCAGCCGCGGGGTGGGTACTGCGGTGGAGTTC

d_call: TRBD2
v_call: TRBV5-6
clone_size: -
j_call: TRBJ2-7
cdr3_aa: CASSPPLAGPGEQYF
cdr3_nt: TGTGCCAGCAGCCCCCCTTTAGCGGGGCCGGGGGAGCAGTACTTC

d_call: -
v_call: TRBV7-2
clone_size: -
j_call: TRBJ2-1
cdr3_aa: CASSLRGNNEQFF
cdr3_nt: TGTGCCAGCAGCTTAAGAGGGAACAATGAGCAGTTCTTC

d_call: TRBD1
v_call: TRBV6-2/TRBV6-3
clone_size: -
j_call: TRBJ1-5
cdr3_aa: CASSTPDRSHQPQHF
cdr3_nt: TGTGCCAGCAGTACACCGGACAGGTCTCATCAGCCCCAGCATTTT

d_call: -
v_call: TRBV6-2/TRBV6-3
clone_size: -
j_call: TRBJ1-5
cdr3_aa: CASSSGGQPQHF
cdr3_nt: TGTGCCAGCAGTTCAGGAGGTCAGCCCCAGCATTTT

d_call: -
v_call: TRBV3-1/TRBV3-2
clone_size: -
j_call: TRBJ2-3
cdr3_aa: CASSQLTDTQYF
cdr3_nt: TGTGCCAGCAGCCAACTTACAGATACGCAGTATTTT

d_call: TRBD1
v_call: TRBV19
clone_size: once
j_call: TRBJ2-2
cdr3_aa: CASSGERQGNTGELFF
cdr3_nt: TGTGCCAGTAGTGGGGAGAGACAGGGGAACACCGGGGAGCTGTTTTTT

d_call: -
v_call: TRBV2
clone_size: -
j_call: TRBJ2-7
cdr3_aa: CASGERTYEQYF
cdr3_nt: TGTGCCAGCGGTGAGAGAACCTACGAGCAGTACTTC

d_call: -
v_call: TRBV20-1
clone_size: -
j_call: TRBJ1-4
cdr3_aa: CSVQPEKLFF
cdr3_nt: TGCAGTGTACAACCCGAAAAACTGTTTTTT

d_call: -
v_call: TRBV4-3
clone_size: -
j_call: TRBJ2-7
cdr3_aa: CASSQEVLAGGYEQYF
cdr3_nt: TGCGCCAGCAGCCAAGAAGTTCTGGCCGGGGGATACGAGCAGTACTTC

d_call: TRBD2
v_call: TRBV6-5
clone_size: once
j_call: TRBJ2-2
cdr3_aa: CASRRGGRNTGELFF
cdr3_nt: TGTGCCAGCAGGCGGGGGGGGCGCAACACCGGGGAGCTGTTTTTT

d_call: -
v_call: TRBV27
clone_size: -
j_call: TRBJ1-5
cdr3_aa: CASSPYWAFNQPQHF
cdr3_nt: TGTGCCAGCAGTCCCTATTGGGCTTTCAATCAGCCCCAGCATTTT

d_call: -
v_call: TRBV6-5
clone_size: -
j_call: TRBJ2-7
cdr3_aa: CASSYTGVQYF
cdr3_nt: TGTGCCAGCAGTTACACCGGGGTGCAGTACTTC

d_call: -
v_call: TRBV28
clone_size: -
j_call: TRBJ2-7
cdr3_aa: CASSSRYDEQYF
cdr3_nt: TGTGCCAGCAGTTCTAGATATGACGAGCAGTACTTC

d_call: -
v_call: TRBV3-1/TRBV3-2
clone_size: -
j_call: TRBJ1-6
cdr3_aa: CASSQVPYTSNSPLHF
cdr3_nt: TGTGCCAGCAGCCAAGTACCCTATACTTCTAATTCACCCCTCCACTTT

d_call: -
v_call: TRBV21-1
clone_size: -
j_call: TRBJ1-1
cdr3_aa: CASSSLKRTF
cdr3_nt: TGTGCCAGCAGCAGCCTAAAGCGGACTTTC

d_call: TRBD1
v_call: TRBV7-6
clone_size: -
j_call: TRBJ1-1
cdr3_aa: CASSYLTRTGGADTEAFF
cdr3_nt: TGTGCCAGCAGTTACCTAACTCGGACAGGGGGCGCGGACACTGAAGCTTTCTTT

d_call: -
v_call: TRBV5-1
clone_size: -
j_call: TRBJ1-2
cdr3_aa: CASSSGGGNYGYTF
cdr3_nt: TGCGCCAGCAGCTCCGGAGGAGGGAACTATGGCTACACCTTC

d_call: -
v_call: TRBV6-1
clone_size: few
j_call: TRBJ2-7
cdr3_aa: CASSEGAGPLFRQYF
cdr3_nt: TGTGCCAGCAGTGAAGGTGCGGGCCCCCTCTTCAGGCAGTACTTC

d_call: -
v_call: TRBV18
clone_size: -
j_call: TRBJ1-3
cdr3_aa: CASSPSGTDGNTIYF
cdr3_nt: TGTGCCAGCTCACCGAGCGGGACGGATGGAAACACCATATATTTT

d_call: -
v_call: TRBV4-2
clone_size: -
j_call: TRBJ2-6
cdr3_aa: CASSQAPQSGANVLTF
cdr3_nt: TGTGCCAGCAGCCAAGCCCCACAGAGTGGGGCCAACGTCCTGACTTTC

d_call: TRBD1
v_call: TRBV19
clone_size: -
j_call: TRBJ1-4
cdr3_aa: CASSARQGRGEKLFF
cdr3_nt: TGTGCCAGTAGTGCTCGACAGGGGAGGGGTGAAAAACTGTTTTTT

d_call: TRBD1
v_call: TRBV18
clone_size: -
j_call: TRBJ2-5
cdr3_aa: CASSPGQGETQYF
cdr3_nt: TGTGCCAGTTCACCAGGACAGGGCGAGACCCAGTACTTC

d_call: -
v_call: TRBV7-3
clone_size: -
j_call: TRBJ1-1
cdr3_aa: CASSLSGGSKAFF
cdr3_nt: TGTGCCAGCAGCTTATCGGGGGGGAGTAAAGCTTTCTTT

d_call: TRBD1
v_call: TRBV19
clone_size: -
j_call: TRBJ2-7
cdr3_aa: CASMDDRGQKQYF
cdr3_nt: TGTGCCAGTATGGACGACAGGGGGCAGAAGCAGTACTTC

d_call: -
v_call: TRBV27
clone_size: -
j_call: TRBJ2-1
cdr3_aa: CASNADMGRGEQFF
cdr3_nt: TGTGCCAGCAACGCCGATATGGGGAGAGGGGAGCAGTTCTTC

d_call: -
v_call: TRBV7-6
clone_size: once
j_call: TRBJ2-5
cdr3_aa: CASSYPWRAQETQYF
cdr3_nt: TGTGCCAGCAGCTATCCATGGCGGGCACAAGAGACCCAGTACTTC